These T cell receptor beta chains were read from a single sample in a study of shared clonotypes between healthy human individuals. The table came from immunoSEQ multiplex PCR; TCRdb's copy has only in-frame clones and leaves some out. The table has fewer than 1.6 million clones, about 98.5% seen once. The specimen was naive CD4+ T cells sorted from blood. Receptor source: a man aged 30-40 years in good health. Each CDR3 is given with its conserved first and last residue. A D gene is named only where the DNA matches it firmly. Where a row states a size, it is once, few, many or the class of an expanded clone; other rows omit it.

abundance: .
v_gene: TRBV9
d_gene: TRBD2
j_gene: TRBJ2-6
CDR3nt: TGTGCCAGCAGCTTGGGACTAGCGGGGATCTCTGGGGCCAACGTCCTGACTTTC
CDR3aa: CASSLGLAGISGANVLTF

abundance: .
v_gene: TRBV7-2
d_gene: TRBD1
j_gene: TRBJ1-1
CDR3nt: TGTGCCAGCAGCTTTATCCGGGACAGGGGGCGAGGTCGGACTGAAGCTTTCTTT
CDR3aa: CASSFIRDRGRGRTEAFF

abundance: .
v_gene: TRBV11-3
d_gene: .
j_gene: TRBJ1-5
CDR3nt: TGTGCCAGCAGCCACCCCTTAGGGTCAGGTCATCAGCCCCAGCATTTT
CDR3aa: CASSHPLGSGHQPQHF

abundance: .
v_gene: TRBV25-1
d_gene: TRBD1
j_gene: TRBJ2-5
CDR3nt: TGTGCCAGCAGAAAGGGGGCAGAGACCCAGTACTTC
CDR3aa: CASRKGAETQYF

abundance: .
v_gene: TRBV7-2
d_gene: TRBD2
j_gene: TRBJ2-5
CDR3nt: TGTGCCAGCAGCTTATGGCTAGCGGGAGGGCCGGGGACCCAGTACTTC
CDR3aa: CASSLWLAGGPGTQYF

abundance: .
v_gene: TRBV7-8
d_gene: .
j_gene: TRBJ2-1
CDR3nt: TGTGCCAGCAGCCTGAATAGCGCCCCGCGGGTTGAGCAGTTCTTC
CDR3aa: CASSLNSAPRVEQFF

abundance: .
v_gene: TRBV28
d_gene: .
j_gene: TRBJ2-1
CDR3nt: TGTGCCAGCAGTCGAACAGGGACGATCAATGAGCAGTTCTTC
CDR3aa: CASSRTGTINEQFF

abundance: .
v_gene: TRBV21-1
d_gene: .
j_gene: TRBJ2-2
CDR3nt: TGTGCCAGCAGCAAAGGGACAGGGGGCCGCACCGGGGAGCTGTTTTTT
CDR3aa: CASSKGTGGRTGELFF

abundance: once
v_gene: TRBV5-6
d_gene: .
j_gene: TRBJ1-2
CDR3nt: TGTGCCAGCAGCTCTCGAGGGGTTAACTATGGCTACACCTTC
CDR3aa: CASSSRGVNYGYTF

abundance: .
v_gene: TRBV18
d_gene: .
j_gene: TRBJ1-1
CDR3nt: TGTGCCAGCTCACCACCGGCGGCAGTTGAAGCTTTCTTT
CDR3aa: CASSPPAAVEAFF

abundance: .
v_gene: TRBV5-1
d_gene: .
j_gene: TRBJ1-3
CDR3nt: TGCGCCAGCAGGCCGACCCTCTCTGGAAACACCATATATTTT
CDR3aa: CASRPTLSGNTIYF

abundance: .
v_gene: TRBV29-1
d_gene: TRBD1
j_gene: TRBJ1-2
CDR3nt: TGCAGCGTCCGGCCAACCGGGACAGGGAAACTCGGCTACACCTTC
CDR3aa: CSVRPTGTGKLGYTF

abundance: .
v_gene: TRBV15
d_gene: .
j_gene: TRBJ2-3
CDR3nt: TGTGCCACCAGCAGCGTCGGGAACGATCCGCAGTATTTT
CDR3aa: CATSSVGNDPQYF

abundance: .
v_gene: TRBV7-9
d_gene: .
j_gene: TRBJ1-1
CDR3nt: TGTGCCACCAGAGGGGAGAACACTGAAGCTTTCTTT
CDR3aa: CATRGENTEAFF

abundance: .
v_gene: TRBV5-6
d_gene: .
j_gene: TRBJ2-7
CDR3nt: TGTGCCAGCAGCCCCTACACGAGCTCCTACGAGCAGTACTTC
CDR3aa: CASSPYTSSYEQYF

abundance: .
v_gene: TRBV18
d_gene: .
j_gene: TRBJ2-2
CDR3nt: TGTGCCAGCTCAAGGGCCAGGAACGAGAACACCGGGGAGCTGTTTTTT
CDR3aa: CASSRARNENTGELFF

abundance: .
v_gene: TRBV10-3
d_gene: .
j_gene: TRBJ2-7
CDR3nt: TGTGCCATCACCCCGGACAGAACCTACGAGCAGTACTTC
CDR3aa: CAITPDRTYEQYF

abundance: .
v_gene: TRBV18
d_gene: .
j_gene: TRBJ2-1
CDR3nt: TGTGCCAGCTCACCACCGGTCGTGGATGAGCAGTTCTTC
CDR3aa: CASSPPVVDEQFF

abundance: .
v_gene: TRBV4-1
d_gene: TRBD2
j_gene: TRBJ2-1
CDR3nt: TGCGCCACCACCGCATTGGGGAGGGCGTACAATGAGCAGTTCTTC
CDR3aa: CATTALGRAYNEQFF

abundance: .
v_gene: TRBV2
d_gene: .
j_gene: TRBJ2-7
CDR3nt: TGTGCCAGCAGCCCGCGGGCGATCGAGCAGTACTTC
CDR3aa: CASSPRAIEQYF

abundance: .
v_gene: TRBV28
d_gene: .
j_gene: TRBJ2-7
CDR3nt: TGTGCCAGCAGTTTACTACAGGGAGCTTCCTACGAGCAGTACTTC
CDR3aa: CASSLLQGASYEQYF

abundance: .
v_gene: TRBV18
d_gene: .
j_gene: TRBJ2-3
CDR3nt: TGTGCCAGCTCAGATACAGGTATCTTGAGTCATACGCAGTATTTT
CDR3aa: CASSDTGILSHTQYF

abundance: .
v_gene: TRBV18
d_gene: .
j_gene: TRBJ1-1
CDR3nt: TGTGCCAGCTCCCCCCCCGGCTCGGTGAACACTGAAGCTTTCTTT
CDR3aa: CASSPPGSVNTEAFF

abundance: .
v_gene: TRBV5-6
d_gene: TRBD1
j_gene: TRBJ1-4
CDR3nt: TGTGCCAGCAGCGGGAGGGACAGGGGTTTTGAAAAACTGTTTTTT
CDR3aa: CASSGRDRGFEKLFF

abundance: once
v_gene: TRBV27
d_gene: .
j_gene: TRBJ2-6
CDR3nt: TGTGCCAGCAGTTTACTCTTAGGGGCTGGGGCCAACGTCCTGACTTTC
CDR3aa: CASSLLLGAGANVLTF

abundance: once
v_gene: TRBV5-1
d_gene: TRBD2
j_gene: TRBJ2-2
CDR3nt: TGCGCCAGCAGCTTGGCCAGGCGGGGGACGAGTTCGAACACCGGGGAGCTGTTTTTT
CDR3aa: CASSLARRGTSSNTGELFF

abundance: .
v_gene: TRBV4-3
d_gene: TRBD1
j_gene: TRBJ1-2
CDR3nt: TGCGCCAGCAGCCTACAGGGGACTGGCTACACCTTC
CDR3aa: CASSLQGTGYTF

abundance: once
v_gene: TRBV28
d_gene: .
j_gene: TRBJ2-1
CDR3nt: TGTGCCAGCAGTTTATTGGGAATCAATGAGCAGTTCTTC
CDR3aa: CASSLLGINEQFF

abundance: .
v_gene: TRBV9
d_gene: .
j_gene: TRBJ2-3
CDR3nt: TGTGCCAGCACCGGCCGGGGACGCGGCACAGATACGCAGTATTTT
CDR3aa: CASTGRGRGTDTQYF

abundance: .
v_gene: TRBV7-2
d_gene: .
j_gene: TRBJ2-7
CDR3nt: TGTGCCAGCAGACCGACAGGATCCTACGAGCAGTACTTC
CDR3aa: CASRPTGSYEQYF

abundance: .
v_gene: TRBV18
d_gene: .
j_gene: TRBJ2-1
CDR3nt: TGTGCCAGCTCACCAGGACCGCGGGGTGAGCAGTTCTTC
CDR3aa: CASSPGPRGEQFF

abundance: once
v_gene: TRBV5-1
d_gene: .
j_gene: TRBJ2-3
CDR3nt: TGCGCCAGCAGCTTGGAGGCAGGGTTCACAGATACGCAGTATTTT
CDR3aa: CASSLEAGFTDTQYF

abundance: .
v_gene: TRBV2
d_gene: .
j_gene: TRBJ1-1
CDR3nt: TGTGCCAGCAGGATGACATTACTTTCTGAAGCTTTCTTT
CDR3aa: CASRMTLLSEAFF

abundance: .
v_gene: TRBV29-1
d_gene: .
j_gene: TRBJ1-5
CDR3nt: TGCAGCGTAGGAAGGGGGATGGATCAGCCCCAGCATTTT
CDR3aa: CSVGRGMDQPQHF

abundance: .
v_gene: TRBV6-6
d_gene: .
j_gene: TRBJ1-5
CDR3nt: TGTGCCAGCAGTTACGACACGGTAGGGAATCAGCCCCAGCATTTT
CDR3aa: CASSYDTVGNQPQHF

abundance: .
v_gene: TRBV7-9
d_gene: TRBD1
j_gene: TRBJ1-4
CDR3nt: TGTGCCAGCAGGGATCACAGGGGCCCTGTCGGAAAACTGTTTTTT
CDR3aa: CASRDHRGPVGKLFF

abundance: .
v_gene: TRBV5-1
d_gene: .
j_gene: TRBJ2-2
CDR3nt: TGCGCCAGCAGCATGATGGGGACCGGGGAGCTGTTTTTT
CDR3aa: CASSMMGTGELFF

abundance: .
v_gene: TRBV5-1
d_gene: TRBD1
j_gene: TRBJ2-1
CDR3nt: TGCGCCAGCAGTCCTACGGGACAGGTCCTTAATGAGCAGTTCTTC
CDR3aa: CASSPTGQVLNEQFF

abundance: .
v_gene: TRBV20-1
d_gene: .
j_gene: TRBJ2-1
CDR3nt: TGCAGTGCTGGCCGGGACCCCCCCCAGTTCTTC
CDR3aa: CSAGRDPPQFF

abundance: .
v_gene: TRBV28
d_gene: TRBD1
j_gene: TRBJ1-3
CDR3nt: TGTGCCAGCAGTTCAGGGGGGACAGGCGGAAACACCATATATTTT
CDR3aa: CASSSGGTGGNTIYF

abundance: .
v_gene: TRBV10-3
d_gene: .
j_gene: TRBJ1-2
CDR3nt: TGTGCCATCAGGCCTAGGTCAGGCGAGTATGGCTACACCTTC
CDR3aa: CAIRPRSGEYGYTF

abundance: .
v_gene: TRBV7-2
d_gene: .
j_gene: TRBJ2-5
CDR3nt: TGTGCCAGCAGCTTATCGGGGTCGTATGAGACCCAGTACTTC
CDR3aa: CASSLSGSYETQYF

abundance: .
v_gene: TRBV18
d_gene: .
j_gene: TRBJ2-5
CDR3nt: TGTGCCAGCTCACCAGTGGAATCCCGAGAGACCCAGTACTTC
CDR3aa: CASSPVESRETQYF

abundance: .
v_gene: TRBV7-8
d_gene: .
j_gene: TRBJ2-1
CDR3nt: TGTGCCAGCAGCTTAGAAGTCAGGGGTACGGATGAGCAGTTCTTC
CDR3aa: CASSLEVRGTDEQFF

abundance: .
v_gene: TRBV5-6
d_gene: TRBD1
j_gene: TRBJ1-4
CDR3nt: TGTGCCAGCAGCTTGGTGACAGGGTATGATGAAAAACTGTTTTTT
CDR3aa: CASSLVTGYDEKLFF

abundance: .
v_gene: TRBV14
d_gene: .
j_gene: TRBJ1-2
CDR3nt: TGTGCCAGCAGCCAAGAGGGGGTACTCGGCTACACCTTC
CDR3aa: CASSQEGVLGYTF

abundance: .
v_gene: TRBV29-1
d_gene: TRBD2
j_gene: TRBJ2-1
CDR3nt: TGCAGCGTTGTATGGCGGGAGGGATCCTACAATGAGCAGTTCTTC
CDR3aa: CSVVWREGSYNEQFF

abundance: .
v_gene: TRBV30
d_gene: TRBD1
j_gene: TRBJ2-7
CDR3nt: TGTGCCTGGAACCGACAGGGGCGCAACGAGCAGTACTTC
CDR3aa: CAWNRQGRNEQYF

abundance: .
v_gene: TRBV4-3
d_gene: TRBD1
j_gene: TRBJ2-7
CDR3nt: TGCGCCAGCAGCCAAGATTCGGCAGGGGGCTCGGGAGAGCAGTACTTC
CDR3aa: CASSQDSAGGSGEQYF

abundance: .
v_gene: TRBV27
d_gene: .
j_gene: TRBJ2-5
CDR3nt: TGTGCCAGCAGTCCAACCCAAGAGACCCAGTACTTC
CDR3aa: CASSPTQETQYF

abundance: .
v_gene: TRBV9
d_gene: .
j_gene: TRBJ2-1
CDR3nt: TGTGCCAGCAGCCCTCACGGCGGTGATGAGCAGTTCTTC
CDR3aa: CASSPHGGDEQFF

abundance: .
v_gene: TRBV9
d_gene: .
j_gene: TRBJ2-3
CDR3nt: TGTGCCAGCAGCGTAGTCGGGTCGGGAGCGGTAGATACGCAGTATTTT
CDR3aa: CASSVVGSGAVDTQYF

abundance: .
v_gene: TRBV6-6
d_gene: TRBD2
j_gene: TRBJ2-7
CDR3nt: TGTGCCAGCAGTTACTCCGGGAGGGGAACCTACGAGCAGTACTTC
CDR3aa: CASSYSGRGTYEQYF

abundance: once
v_gene: TRBV4-3
d_gene: TRBD1
j_gene: TRBJ2-7
CDR3nt: TGCGCCAGCAGCCAAGTAGGGGGCGCGGACGAGCAGTACTTC
CDR3aa: CASSQVGGADEQYF

abundance: .
v_gene: TRBV29-1
d_gene: .
j_gene: TRBJ2-1
CDR3nt: TGCAGCGTGGGACATGGTGGGTACAATGAGCAGTTCTTC
CDR3aa: CSVGHGGYNEQFF

abundance: once
v_gene: TRBV11-3
d_gene: .
j_gene: TRBJ2-3
CDR3nt: TGTGCCAGCAGCTTAGGCAGGACAGATACGCAGTATTTT
CDR3aa: CASSLGRTDTQYF

abundance: .
v_gene: TRBV20-1
d_gene: .
j_gene: TRBJ2-7
CDR3nt: TGCAGTGCTAGGTGGGACGAGCAGTACTTC
CDR3aa: CSARWDEQYF

abundance: .
v_gene: TRBV19
d_gene: .
j_gene: TRBJ2-3
CDR3nt: TGTGCCAGCTGGAGGCCCGGGGATACGCAGTATTTT
CDR3aa: CASWRPGDTQYF

abundance: .
v_gene: TRBV25-1
d_gene: .
j_gene: TRBJ2-7
CDR3nt: TGTGCCAGCAGTGAAGAAGGACTATGGGCCCAGACCTCCTACGAGCAGTACTTC
CDR3aa: CASSEEGLWAQTSYEQYF

abundance: .
v_gene: TRBV10-1
d_gene: TRBD1
j_gene: TRBJ1-5
CDR3nt: TGCGCCAGCAGCGGTAGGACAGGCCGGCCTTATAGCAATCAGCCCCAGCATTTT
CDR3aa: CASSGRTGRPYSNQPQHF